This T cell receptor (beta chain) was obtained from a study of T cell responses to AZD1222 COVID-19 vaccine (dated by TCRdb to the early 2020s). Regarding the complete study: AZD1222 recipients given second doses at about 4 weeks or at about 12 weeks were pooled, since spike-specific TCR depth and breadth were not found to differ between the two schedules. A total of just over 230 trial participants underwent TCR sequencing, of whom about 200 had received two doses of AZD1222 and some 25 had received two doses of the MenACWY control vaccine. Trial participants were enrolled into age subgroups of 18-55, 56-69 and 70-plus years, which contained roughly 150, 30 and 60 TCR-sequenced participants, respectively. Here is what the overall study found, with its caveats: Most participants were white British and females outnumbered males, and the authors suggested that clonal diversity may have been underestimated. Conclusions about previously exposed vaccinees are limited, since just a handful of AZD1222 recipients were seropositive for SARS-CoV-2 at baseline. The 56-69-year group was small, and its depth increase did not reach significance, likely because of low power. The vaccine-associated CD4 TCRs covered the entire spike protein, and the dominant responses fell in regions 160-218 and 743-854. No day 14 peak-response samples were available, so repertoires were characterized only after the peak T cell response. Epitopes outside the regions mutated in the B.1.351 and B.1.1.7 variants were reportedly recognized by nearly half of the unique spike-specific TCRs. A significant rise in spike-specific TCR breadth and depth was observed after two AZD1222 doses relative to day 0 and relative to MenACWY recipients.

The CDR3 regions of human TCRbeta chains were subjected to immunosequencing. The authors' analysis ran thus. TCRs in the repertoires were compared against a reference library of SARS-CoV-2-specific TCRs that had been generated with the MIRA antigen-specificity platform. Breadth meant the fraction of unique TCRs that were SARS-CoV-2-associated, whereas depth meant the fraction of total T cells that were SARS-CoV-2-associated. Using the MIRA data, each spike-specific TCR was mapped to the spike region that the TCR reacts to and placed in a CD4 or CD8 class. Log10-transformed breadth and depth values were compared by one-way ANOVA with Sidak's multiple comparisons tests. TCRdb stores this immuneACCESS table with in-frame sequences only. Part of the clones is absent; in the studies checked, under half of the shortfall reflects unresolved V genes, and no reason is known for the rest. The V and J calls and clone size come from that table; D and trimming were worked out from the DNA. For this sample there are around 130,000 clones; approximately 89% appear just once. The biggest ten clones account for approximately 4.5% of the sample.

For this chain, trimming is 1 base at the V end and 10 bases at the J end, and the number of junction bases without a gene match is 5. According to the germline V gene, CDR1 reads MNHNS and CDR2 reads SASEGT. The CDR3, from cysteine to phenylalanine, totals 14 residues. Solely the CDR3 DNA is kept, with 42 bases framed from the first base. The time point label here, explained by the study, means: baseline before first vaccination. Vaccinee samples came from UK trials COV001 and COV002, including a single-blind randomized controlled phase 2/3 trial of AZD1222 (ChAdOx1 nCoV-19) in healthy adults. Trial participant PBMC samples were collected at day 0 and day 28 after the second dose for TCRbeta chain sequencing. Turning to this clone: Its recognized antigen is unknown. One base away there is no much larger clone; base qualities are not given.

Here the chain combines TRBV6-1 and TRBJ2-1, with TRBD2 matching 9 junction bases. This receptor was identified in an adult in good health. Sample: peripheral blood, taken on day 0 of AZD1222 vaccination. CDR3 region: CASSEGGGRAEQFF. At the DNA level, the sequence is TGTGCCAGCAGTGAAGGGGGCGGGAGGGCCGAGCAGTTCTTC.